The next 13 T cell receptor beta chains were all read from a single sample in a study of blood T cell repertoires in COVID-19 (dated by TCRdb to between 2020 and 2021). Libraries were made using the immunoSEQ multiplex PCR assay. TCRdb stores this immuneACCESS table with in-frame sequences only. Part of the clones is absent; in the studies checked, under half of the shortfall reflects unresolved V genes, and no reason is known for the rest. The sample contains about 94,000 clones, around 86% of them found a single time. Roughly 5% of the sample comes from the top ten. Input material: peripheral blood. The receptors derive from a woman older than 75 with acute or convalescent COVID-19.

This clone appeared a few times. V is TRBV2 and J is TRBJ2-3; D is possibly TRBD1 (6 bases). V shed 7 bases and J shed 3 bases, with 17 bases lying between them. Germline V gives CDR1 SNHLY, CDR2 FYNNEI. This CDR3 spans 15 amino acids. CDR3 residues: CASKGSGDSTDTQYF. The CDR3 DNA reads as TGTGCCAGCAAAGGGTCAGGGGATTCTACAGATACGCAGTATTTT. The variable domain in full, completed from reference TRBV2 and TRBJ2-3, reads EPEVTQTPSHQVTQMGQEVILRCVPISNHLYFYWYRQILGQKVEFLVSFYNNEISEKSEIFDDQFSVERPDGSNFTLKIRSTKLEDSAMYFCASKGSGDSTDTQYFGPGTRLTVL.

The chain uses TRBV6-2 or TRBV6-3 and TRBJ2-4; 9 bases agree with TRBD2. The V gene end was trimmed by 6 bases and the J gene end by 9 bases; junction bases not matched to a gene: 12. The CDR3 consists of 15 residues. Germline V gene lookup returns CDR1 MNHEY and CDR2 SVGEGT. This chain's CDR3 is CASSSGTSWAAIQYF. The CDR3 DNA reads TGTGCCAGCAGCAGCGGGACTAGCTGGGCGGCCATTCAGTACTTC.

The chain has TRBV9 and TRBJ2-1, with 8 bases matching TRBD2. The V segment lost 0 bases and the J segment 5 bases; nucleotides outside the gene matches: 16. The CDR3 is 19 residues long. Germline lookup yields CDR1 SGDLS and CDR2 YYNGEE. This CDR3 is CASSVGVAGSAAIDNEQFF. The CDR3 DNA is TGTGCCAGCAGCGTAGGGGTAGCGGGATCCGCCGCAATTGACAATGAGCAGTTCTTC. Full variable domain (missing parts from reference TRBV9 and TRBJ2-1): DSGVTQTPKHLITATGQRVTLRCSPRSGDLSVYWYQQSLDQGLQFLIQYYNGEERAKGNILERFSAQQFPDLHSELNLSSLELGDSALYFCASSVGVAGSAAIDNEQFFGPGTRLTVL.

The V and J genes are TRBV18 and TRBJ1-4; D not certain. The germline gives CDR1 KGHSH, CDR2 LQKENI. Trimming pared 3 bases from V and 7 bases from J, leaving 6 bases between. The CDR3 extends over 12 amino acids. This CDR3 reads CASSPTSEKLFF. CDR3 DNA sequence: TGTGCCAGCTCACCCACCAGTGAAAAACTGTTTTTT.

The chain employs TRBV5-6 and TRBJ1-2; 10 bases line up with TRBD1. Germline trimming cut 4 bases from V and 4 bases from J; bases unmatched to any gene: 4. The CDR3 is made up of 14 amino acids. CDR1 is SGHDT, CDR2 YYEEEE, per germline. CDR3 loop: CASSGTGEGYGYTF. The DNA for the CDR3 is TGTGCCAGCAGCGGGACAGGGGAGGGCTATGGCTACACCTTC.

This chain links TRBV14 with TRBJ2-1; D might be TRBD1 (6 bases). The CDR3 has 13 amino acids. CDR1 and CDR2 from the germline V gene are SGHDN and FVKESK. Trimming took 0 bases from V and 10 from J, leaving 10 bases between them. The chain's CDR3 is CASSQDLRGEQFF. DNA for the CDR3: TGTGCCAGCAGCCAAGATCTGAGGGGGGAGCAGTTCTTC.

This clone was recorded a few times. The rearrangement joins TRBV5-8 to TRBJ2-7; 8 nucleotides agree with TRBD1. CDR1 and CDR2 from the germline V gene are SGHTS and YDEGEE. The CDR3 extends over 12 amino acids. Trimming at V came to 7 bases and at J to 4 bases, leaving 4 bases not matched to a gene. The CDR3 DNA reads as TGTGCCAGCGGAAGACAGGGGTACGAGCAGTACTTC. It codes for CASGRQGYEQYF. Combining the CDR3 with reference TRBV5-8 and TRBJ2-7 gives the whole variable domain EAGVTQSPTHLIKTRGQQATLRCSPISGHTSVYWYQQALGLGLQFLLWYDEGEERNRGNFPPRFSGRQFPNYSSELNVNALELEDSALYLCASGRQGYEQYFGPGTRLTVT.

This chain joins TRBV28 and TRBJ2-7; tentative D call: TRBD2 (7 bases). Germline assignment: CDR1 MDHEN and CDR2 SYDVKM. The CDR3 runs to 13 residues. Trimming shortened V by 10 bases and J by 7 bases, and 20 bases separated the two germline ends. DNA of the CDR3: TGTGCCACCAACGATGGGGGGGCGGGGGAGCAGTACTTC. It yields the protein CATNDGGAGEQYF.

The rearrangement links TRBV9 to TRBJ1-6; unclear D gene. CDR3 length: 13 amino acids. The V gene's germline CDR1 is SGDLS and CDR2 YYNGEE. The V end lost 0 bases, the J end lost 10 bases, and 8 bases lay between the germline ends. Here the CDR3 reads CASSVEAGSPLHF. Written as DNA, the CDR3 is TGTGCCAGCAGCGTAGAAGCGGGATCACCCCTCCACTTT.

This clone was seen only once. The chain is built from TRBV4-2 and TRBJ2-1; 11 bases are shared with TRBD2. J lost 0 bases, V lost 1 base, and 5 bases had no gene match. The CDR3 covers 18 residues. Germline V lookup: CDR1 LGHNA, CDR2 YNFKEQ. The CDR3: CASSQAASGGSSYNEQFF. DNA for the CDR3: TGTGCCAGCAGCCAAGCTGCTAGCGGGGGGTCCTCCTACAATGAGCAGTTCTTC.

The chain has TRBV6-5 and TRBJ2-1, with a weak D call TRBD1 (6 bases). This CDR3 comprises 15 residues. CDR1 is MNHEY, CDR2 SVGAGI, per germline. V gave up 6 bases and J gave up 4 bases, with 16 bases separating them. The CDR3 DNA follows: TGTGCCAGCAGAGTCACGACAGGTCTGTACAATGAGCAGTTCTTC. Protein sequence: CASRVTTGLYNEQFF.

This sequence joins TRBV7-2 and TRBJ2-1, with TRBD2 as a possible D gene (5 bases). The germline V gene has CDR1 SGHTA and CDR2 FQGNSA. The CDR3 spans 15 residues. V was clipped by 4 bases and J by 7 bases, with 17 bases between them. The CDR3 protein is CASSSYYRRGNEQFF. For the CDR3, the DNA is TGTGCCAGCAGCTCCTACTATCGACGGGGAAATGAGCAGTTCTTC.

This chain joins TRBV27 and TRBJ2-7; TRBD1 agrees at 7 bases. CDR1 is MNHEY and CDR2 is SMNVEV in the germline V gene (reference sequence). V trimming: 5 bases; J trimming: 0 bases; junction bases outside the gene matches: 7. The CDR3 contains 15 residues. CDR3 coding DNA: TGTGCCAGCAGTCCTACCGGGACAGTCTCCTACGAGCAGTACTTC. Encoded protein: CASSPTGTVSYEQYF.